This T cell receptor beta chain is drawn from a study of blood T cell repertoires in COVID-19. The wider study: Samples of COVID-19 (acute and convalescent) were obtained from the United States, Italy and Spain.

This table comes from immunoSEQ multiplex PCR, and its TCRdb copy is limited to in-frame clones, with some not included. The sample holds fewer than 350,000 clones, about 90% seen once. The V end was cut by 1 base, the J end by 1 base, with 10 bases between. Germline CDR1 and CDR2: SGHVS and FNYEAQ. CDR3 length: 16 residues. Categorization into cohorts depended on clinical history that participants reported. The chain combines TRBV7-6 with TRBJ2-2, with a possible D match to TRBD1 (5 bases). Input material: PBMCs or T cells enriched from blood (not recorded which). The receptor's source is a woman aged 25 to 39 who had been exposed to COVID-19. DNA of the CDR3: TGTGCCAGCAGCTTAGATTCGCAGGGGAACACCGGGGAGCTGTTTTTT. It yields the protein CASSLDSQGNTGELFF.